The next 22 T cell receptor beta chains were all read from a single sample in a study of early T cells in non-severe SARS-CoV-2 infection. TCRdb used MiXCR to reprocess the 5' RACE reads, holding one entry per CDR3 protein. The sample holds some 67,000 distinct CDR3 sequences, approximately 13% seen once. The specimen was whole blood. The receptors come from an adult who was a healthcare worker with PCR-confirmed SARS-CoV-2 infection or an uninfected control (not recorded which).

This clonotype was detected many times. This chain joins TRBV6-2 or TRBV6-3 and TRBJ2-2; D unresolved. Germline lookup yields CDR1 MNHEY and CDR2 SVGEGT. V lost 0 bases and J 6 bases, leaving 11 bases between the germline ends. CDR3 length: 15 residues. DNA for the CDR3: TGTGCCAGCAGTTACTCCATAAGTGGCGCCGGGGAGCTGTTTTTT. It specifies CASSYSISGAGELFF.

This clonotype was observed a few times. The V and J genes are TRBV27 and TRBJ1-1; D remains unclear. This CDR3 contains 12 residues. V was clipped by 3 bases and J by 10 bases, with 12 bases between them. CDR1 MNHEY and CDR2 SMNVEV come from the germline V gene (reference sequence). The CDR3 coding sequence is TGTGCCAGCAGTTTCAACGGGAGAGGAGCTTTCTTT. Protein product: CASSFNGRGAFF.

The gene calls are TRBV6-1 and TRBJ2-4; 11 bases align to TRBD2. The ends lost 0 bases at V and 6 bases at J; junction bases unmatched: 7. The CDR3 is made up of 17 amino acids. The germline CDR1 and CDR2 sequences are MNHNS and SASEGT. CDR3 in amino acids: CASSEALSGRAGNIQYF. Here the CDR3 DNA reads TGTGCCAGCAGTGAAGCCCTTAGCGGGAGGGCCGGAAACATTCAGTACTTC.

The CDR3 loop is CASRMETGAGELFF. As DNA, the CDR3 is TGCGCCAGCAGGATGGAGACAGGGGCCGGGGAGCTGTTTTTT. V gene TRBV5-1 combines with J gene TRBJ2-2; 8 bases map to TRBD1. Unmatched junction bases numbered 6, after V lost 5 bases and J lost 6 bases. The length of the CDR3 is 14 residues. Germline V gene data show CDR1 as SGHRS and CDR2 as YFSETQ.

This CDR3 is CSASKPGWDEQFF. The DNA of the CDR3 is TGCAGTGCTAGCAAGCCCGGGTGGGATGAGCAGTTCTTC. The rearrangement joins TRBV20-1 to TRBJ2-1; no definite D call. Deletions cut 3 bases from V and 8 bases from J, with 14 bases between. Germline CDR1 and CDR2: DFQATT and SNEGSKA (reference sequence). The CDR3 is made up of 13 amino acids.

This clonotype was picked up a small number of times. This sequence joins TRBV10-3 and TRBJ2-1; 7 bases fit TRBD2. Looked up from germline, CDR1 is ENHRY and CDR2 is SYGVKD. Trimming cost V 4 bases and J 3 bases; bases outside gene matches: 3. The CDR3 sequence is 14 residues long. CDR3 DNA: TGTGCCATCAGTGGCGGGAGTGACTACAATGAGCAGTTCTTC. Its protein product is CAISGGSDYNEQFF.

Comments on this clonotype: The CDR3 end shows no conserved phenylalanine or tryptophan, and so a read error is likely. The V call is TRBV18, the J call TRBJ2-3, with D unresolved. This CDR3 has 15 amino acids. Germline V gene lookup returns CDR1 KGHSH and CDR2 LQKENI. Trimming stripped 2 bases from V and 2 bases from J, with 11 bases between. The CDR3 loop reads CASSPGVRDTDTQYS. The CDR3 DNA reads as TGTGCCAGCTCACCAGGGGTTCGTGACACAGATACGCAGTATTCT.

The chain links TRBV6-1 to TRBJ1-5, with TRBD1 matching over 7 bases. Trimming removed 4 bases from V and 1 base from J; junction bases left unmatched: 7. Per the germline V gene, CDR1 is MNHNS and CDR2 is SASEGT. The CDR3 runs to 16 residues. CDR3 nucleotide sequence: TGTGCCAGCAGTGGCGGCAGGGGGGTCAGCAATCAGCCCCAGCATTTT. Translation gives CASSGGRGVSNQPQHF.

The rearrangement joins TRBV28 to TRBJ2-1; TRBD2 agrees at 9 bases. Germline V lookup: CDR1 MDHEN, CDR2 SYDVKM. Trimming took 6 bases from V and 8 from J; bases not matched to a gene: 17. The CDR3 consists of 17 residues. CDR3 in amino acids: CASRPTRGSGRRDEQFF. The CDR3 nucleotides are TGTGCCAGCAGGCCGACAAGAGGTAGCGGGAGACGTGATGAGCAGTTCTTC.

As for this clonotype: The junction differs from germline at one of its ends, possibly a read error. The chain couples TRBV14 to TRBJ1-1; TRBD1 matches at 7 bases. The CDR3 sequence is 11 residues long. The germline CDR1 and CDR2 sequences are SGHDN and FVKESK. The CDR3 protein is CASSQDRGQVF. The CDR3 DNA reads TGTGCCAGCAGCCAAGATCGTGGACAGGTATTT.

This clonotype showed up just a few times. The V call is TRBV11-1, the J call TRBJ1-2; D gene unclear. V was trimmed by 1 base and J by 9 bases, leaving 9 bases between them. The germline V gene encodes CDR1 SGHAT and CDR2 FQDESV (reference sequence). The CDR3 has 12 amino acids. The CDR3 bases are TGTGCCAGCAGCTTAGAAGGGAGAAGCTACACCTTC. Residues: CASSLEGRSYTF.

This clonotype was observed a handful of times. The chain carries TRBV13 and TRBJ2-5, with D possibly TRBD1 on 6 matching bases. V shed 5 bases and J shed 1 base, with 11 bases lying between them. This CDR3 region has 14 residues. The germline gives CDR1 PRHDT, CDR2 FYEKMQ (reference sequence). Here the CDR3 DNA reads TGTGCCAGCAGCCAACAGGGTCCCCAAGAGACCCAGTACTTC. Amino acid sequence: CASSQQGPQETQYF.

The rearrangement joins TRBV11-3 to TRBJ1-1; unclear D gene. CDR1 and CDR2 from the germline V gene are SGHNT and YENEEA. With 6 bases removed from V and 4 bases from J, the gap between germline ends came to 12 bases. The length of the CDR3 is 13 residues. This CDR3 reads CASSPTLGTEAFF. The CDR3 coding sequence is TGTGCCAGCAGTCCGACACTAGGCACTGAAGCTTTCTTT.

DNA of the CDR3: TGTGCCAGCAGCTTTGGGGAACTCAACTATGGCTACACCTTC. This codes for CASSFGELNYGYTF. The rearrangement uses TRBV13 and TRBJ1-2, with D hard to call. The CDR3 totals 14 residues. Germline V gene sequence: CDR1 PRHDT, CDR2 FYEKMQ (reference sequence). V lost 3 bases and J lost 2, with 10 bases in between.

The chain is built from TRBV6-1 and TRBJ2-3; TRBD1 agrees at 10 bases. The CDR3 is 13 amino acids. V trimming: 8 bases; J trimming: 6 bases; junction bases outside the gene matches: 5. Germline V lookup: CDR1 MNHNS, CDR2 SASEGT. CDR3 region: CASGTGAWDTQYF. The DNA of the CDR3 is TGTGCCAGCGGGACAGGGGCGTGGGATACGCAGTATTTT.

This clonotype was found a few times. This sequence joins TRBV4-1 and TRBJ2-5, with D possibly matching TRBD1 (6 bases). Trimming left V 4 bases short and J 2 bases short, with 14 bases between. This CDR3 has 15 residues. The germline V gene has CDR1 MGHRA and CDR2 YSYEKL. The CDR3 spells CASSRRQAEQETQYF. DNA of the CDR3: TGCGCCAGCAGCCGCAGACAGGCCGAACAAGAGACCCAGTACTTC.

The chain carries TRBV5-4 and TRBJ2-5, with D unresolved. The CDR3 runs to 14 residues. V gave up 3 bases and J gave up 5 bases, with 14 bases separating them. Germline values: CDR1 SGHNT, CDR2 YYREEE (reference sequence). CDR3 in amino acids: CASSSWSSPETQYF. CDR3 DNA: TGTGCCAGCAGCTCATGGTCGAGTCCGGAGACCCAGTACTTC.

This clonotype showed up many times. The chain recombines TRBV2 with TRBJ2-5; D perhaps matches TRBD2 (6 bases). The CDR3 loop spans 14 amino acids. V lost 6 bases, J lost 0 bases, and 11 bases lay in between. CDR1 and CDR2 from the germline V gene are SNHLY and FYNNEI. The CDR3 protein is CASRGGTYQETQYF. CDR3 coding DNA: TGTGCCAGCAGGGGGGGAACGTACCAAGAGACCCAGTACTTC.

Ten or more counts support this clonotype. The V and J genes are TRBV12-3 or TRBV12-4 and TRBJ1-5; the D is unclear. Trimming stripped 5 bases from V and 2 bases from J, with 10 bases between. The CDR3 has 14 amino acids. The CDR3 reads CASSPSPGNQPQHF. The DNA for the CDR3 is TGTGCCAGCAGTCCTTCTCCAGGCAATCAGCCCCAGCATTTT.

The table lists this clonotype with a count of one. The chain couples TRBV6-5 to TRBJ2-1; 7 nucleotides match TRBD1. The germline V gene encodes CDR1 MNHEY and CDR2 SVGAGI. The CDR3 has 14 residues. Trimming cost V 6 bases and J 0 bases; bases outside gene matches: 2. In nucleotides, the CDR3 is TGTGCCAGCAGACAGGGGATCTCCTACAATGAGCAGTTCTTC. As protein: CASRQGISYNEQFF.

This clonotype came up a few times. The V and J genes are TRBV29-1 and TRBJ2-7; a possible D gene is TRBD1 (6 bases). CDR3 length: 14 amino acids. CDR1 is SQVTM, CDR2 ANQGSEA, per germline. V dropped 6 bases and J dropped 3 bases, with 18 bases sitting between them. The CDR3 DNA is TGCAGCGTCGGCGCCTTGGACAGCTACTACGAGCAGTACTTC. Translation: CSVGALDSYYEQYF.

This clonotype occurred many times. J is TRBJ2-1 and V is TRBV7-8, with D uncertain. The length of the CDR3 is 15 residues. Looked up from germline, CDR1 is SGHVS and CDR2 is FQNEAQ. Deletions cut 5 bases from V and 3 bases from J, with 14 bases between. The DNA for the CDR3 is TGTGCCAGCAGCCACCCAAGGCTCGTCTACAATGAGCAGTTCTTC. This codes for CASSHPRLVYNEQFF.